This T cell receptor (beta chain) appears in the sequencing data of a study of cytomegalovirus exposure and HLA in healthy donors (dated by TCRdb to 2016 to 2017). Notes on the research overall: In an earlier analysis of 587 of the donors, 276 Gb of sequence data and 100 million or so unique TCR beta sequences from 180 million or so T cells were reported. HLA typing included class I and class II loci at four-digit resolution. Of the 398 genotyped donors, less than 85% were placed in the genetic ancestry cluster associated with self-reported Caucasian donors. On average, around 230,000 unique TCR beta nucleotide sequences were sequenced per donor among some 420 genotyped donors of the cohort, with approximately 18% of those sequences being non-productive. A later analysis re-analyzed previously published TCR beta repertoires from 600 to 850 donors and added high-resolution HLA genotyping to study TCR occurrence patterns. Approximately 300 gigabases of sequencing data and around 80 million unique TCR sequences made up an early release that covered under 750 HLA-typed donors. Along with the roughly 710-subject first cohort, a separate validation cohort of around 110 different subjects was used. About five DR-DQ haplotypes were treated as single units for association and clustering because of strong linkage in the cohort. The number of donors typed differed by locus, with about 629-640 for A, B, C, DRB1 and DQB1, about 500 for DQA1, 600 to 610 for DPA1, and 450 to 480 for DPB1. To predict cytomegalovirus infection status, the study brought together high-throughput TCR immunosequencing, statistical association of individual TCRs with disease status, and machine learning. The later analysis used no new phenotypic data to find candidate immune exposures, relying instead on TCR beta sequences and their occurrence across donors. The study aimed to test whether cataloging public T cell receptors could reveal signatures of past pathogen exposure. Genome-wide SNP genotypes for about three fifths of the roughly 670 donors were used in a later genetic analysis, which treated that subset as a discovery cohort. To decide whether each TCR beta V gene segment behaved as functional or pseudogenic, an earlier analysis of nearly 600 of the donors relied on high-throughput TCR beta sequencing. The study used immunosequencing to profile the T cell repertoires of 666 subjects and linked those repertoires to cytomegalovirus serostatus. Donor age, sex, ethnicity and CMV serostatus were compiled together with the repertoire data. All discovery cohort repertoires had been generated using a single sequencing platform. Results the study describes overall, beyond this receptor: Because counts were too low, roughly 16 rarely observed V segments, including chromosome 9 orphons, were excluded from the earlier analysis of around 640 of the donors. A later genetic analysis associated a missense DCLRE1C variant with V-gene and J-gene trimming of TCR beta chains, and an independent cohort replicated the association. Compared with equally common non-associated chains, HLA-associated TCR beta chains in a later analysis were more clonally expanded and had lower generation probabilities. CMV serostatus was the only immune exposure information available for the cohort. In both the original and validation cohorts, the classifier was reported to diagnose cytomegalovirus status with high specificity and sensitivity. Three of the identified cytomegalovirus-associated TCR beta chains were confirmed in vitro to be specific for cytomegalovirus antigens. A later analysis found that most CMV-associated TCR beta chains appeared HLA-restricted, with HLA associations seemingly driven largely by CMV exposure. When HLA alleles, especially DR and DQ, strongly co-occurred, attributing TCR associations to individual alleles was difficult. A cluster of highly shared sequence variants was judged likely to be a technical artifact of the sequencing pipeline. Across donors, most TCR sequences were observed very rarely, whereas some public TCRs were present in many individuals. This cohort had only TCR beta chains sequenced, and the lack of alpha or paired-chain data limited which features could be detected. Compared with the roughly 670-donor mean, donors in an Asian-associated ancestry cluster had fewer N-insertions in productive TCRs, according to a later genetic analysis. According to the authors, the approach could potentially be generalized to other disease states and immunological phenotypes. The presence/absence analyses assumed that sequencing depth was roughly uniform across donors, and that assumption may not be true. In a later analysis, the rate of TCR association differed among HLA loci, with DRB1 alleles having the most associated TCRs and HLA-C alleles having the fewest. The study gave a list of 150 to 200 TCR beta chains associated with cytomegalovirus. A further reported finding was that TCR beta sequences accurately predicted the HLA-A and HLA-B alleles for most subjects in the first cohort. The 87-base-pair reads could not distinguish some IMGT-functional V segments, including TRBV6-2 and TRBV6-3, so those segments were excluded. Because HLA typing was unavailable for some donors at each locus, only the typed subset was used in association tests. In an earlier analysis of some 500 of the donors, most TCR beta V segments were observed in productive rearrangements about 90% or about 30% of the time, broadly matching IMGT annotations. Specific HLA alleles were associated with roughly 16,000 TCR beta sequences at a false discovery rate of 0.05 in a later analysis. Correlated functional status among segregating V segments might be attributable to linkage disequilibrium, but an unknown experimental factor could not be ruled out. According to a later analysis, parvovirus B19, influenza, CMV and Epstein-Barr virus appeared linked to several top co-occurrence clusters.

Library preparation employed the immunoSEQ multiplex PCR assay. For the multiplex PCR, a mixture combining 60 forward primers for TCR Vbeta segments and 13 reverse primers for TCR Jbeta segments was used. A multiplex PCR assay on genomic DNA amplified the CDR3 region of rearranged TCR beta genes. The amplified TCR beta libraries were sequenced on the Illumina HiSeq System as 87-base-pair reads. Per the original workflow: A later analysis tallied 75 million to 95 million unique TCR beta chains across the 550 to 850 repertoires, and 10 million to 11 million of those chains were shared by two or more donors. Raw reads were error-corrected and collapsed into unique sequences with a nearest-neighbor algorithm that merged closely related sequences to remove PCR and sequencing errors. Alignment of CDR3 sequences to IMGT reference sequences was used to assign V, D and J gene segments. For a sequence to be retained, a match of at least six nucleotides to both a V gene segment and a J gene segment was required. Rearrangements were called productive when the CDR3 lacked stop codons and stayed in frame with V and J; all others were non-productive. CDR3 was defined by IMGT convention, running from the second conserved V-encoded cysteine to the conserved J-encoded phenylalanine. Sequences without an unambiguous match to a single V gene segment were excluded from the earlier analysis of 500 to 700 of the donors. In an earlier analysis of several hundred of the donors, V segments were called functional above 56.7% productive rearrangements and were called segregating when the between-donor standard deviation exceeded 5%. A statistical classification framework was developed to diagnose cytomegalovirus status using the catalog of TCR beta chain sequences. V and J gene assignment, in a later analysis, came from comparing TCR nucleotide sequences with IMGT/GENE-DB human TR gene sequences. A later analysis assigned CDR3 sequences and most-parsimonious VDJ recombination scenarios with the TCRdist pipeline. In a later analysis, each TCR beta chain was defined by its CDR3 amino acid sequence together with its V-gene family, and reads lacking a unique V-gene family were excluded. In a later analysis, 500 to 700 highly shared, low-generation-probability nucleotide sequences were removed to address suspected cross-contamination and a sequencing artifact. For each public chain, a later analysis derived a clonal expansion index from normalized ranks of inferred template counts within each repertoire. A later analysis computed generation probabilities with a VDJ recombination model fitted to out-of-frame rearrangements, and checked the results against IGoR. In a later analysis, hypergeometric tests were used to score TCR-TCR, TCR-HLA and TCR-CMV co-occurrence, with a repertoire-size bias correction applied to TCR pairs. False discovery rates were estimated in a later analysis by permuting HLA or CMV assignments 20 times. In a later analysis, co-occurring TCRs were grouped using DBSCAN, with TCRdist sequence similarity added in when clustering inside HLA-allele-positive subsets. Repertoires with fewer than 30,000 or more than 120,000 public chains, plus five repertoires with anomalous nucleotide sharing, were excluded from co-occurrence clustering. TCRdb limited this immuneACCESS table to in-frame rearrangements with V and J called. A share of clones is missing; checked studies link under half to unresolved V genes, and the rest is unexplained. V, J and clone size derive from that table, while D and trimming were established from the DNA sequence. Per the sample table, the count is 150,000 or so clones. About 2% of the sample rests with the top ten.

On this clone itself: Its antigen specificity is not known.

The CDR3 contains 14 residues, cysteine and phenylalanine counted. Only the CDR3 DNA is retained, 42 bases long and in frame from the first base. A distance of 9 bases separates the germline ends of V and J, which lose 3 bases and 3 bases respectively. Per the germline V gene, SGHRS is the CDR1 and YFSETQ is the CDR2. In total, fewer than 750 healthy bone marrow donors made up the cohort. At the time of sampling, every cohort member was nominally healthy, though immune exposures that went unrecorded were likely present. The donor tested CMV seronegative, placing the donor among the approximately 360 seronegative members of the cohort. A peripheral blood sample was collected from each donor, and TCR beta sequencing was performed on peripheral blood mononuclear cells. The Qiagen DNeasy Blood Extraction Kit was used to extract genomic DNA from the blood cell samples.

This receptor chain uses TRBV5-1 and TRBJ1-4, with no D gene named confidently. Sequencing was done on a sample of PBMCs. This clonotype originated in a man aged 25 to 45 in good health and CMV-seronegative. The DNA is as follows: TGCGCCAGCAGCTACCTGGGCGCTAATGAAAAACTGTTTTTT. The translation is CASSYLGANEKLFF.